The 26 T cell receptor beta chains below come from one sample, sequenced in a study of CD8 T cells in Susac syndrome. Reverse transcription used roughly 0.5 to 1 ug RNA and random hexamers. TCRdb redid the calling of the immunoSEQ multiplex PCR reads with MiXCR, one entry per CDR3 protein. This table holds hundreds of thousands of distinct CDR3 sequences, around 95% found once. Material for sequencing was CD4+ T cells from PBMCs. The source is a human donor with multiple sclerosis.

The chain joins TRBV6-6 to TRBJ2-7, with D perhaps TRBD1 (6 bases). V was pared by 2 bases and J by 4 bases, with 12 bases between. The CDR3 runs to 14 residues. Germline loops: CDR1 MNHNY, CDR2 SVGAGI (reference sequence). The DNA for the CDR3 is TGTGCCAGCAGTTACGGGGGACAAATATACGAGCAGTACTTC. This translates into CASSYGGQIYEQYF.

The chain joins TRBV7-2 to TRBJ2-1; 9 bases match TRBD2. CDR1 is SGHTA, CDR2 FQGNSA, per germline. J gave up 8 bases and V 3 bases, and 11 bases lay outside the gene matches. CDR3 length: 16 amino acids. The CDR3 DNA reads TGTGCCAGCAGCTTCCCCCCAGCGGGAGGAATGGATGAGCAGTTCTTC. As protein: CASSFPPAGGMDEQFF.

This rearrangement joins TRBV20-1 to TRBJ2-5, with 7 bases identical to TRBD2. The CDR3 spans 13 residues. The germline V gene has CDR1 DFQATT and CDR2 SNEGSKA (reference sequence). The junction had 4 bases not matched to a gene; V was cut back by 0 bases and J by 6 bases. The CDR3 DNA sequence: TGCAGTGCTAGAGATGGCGGGGGAAAGACCCAGTACTTC. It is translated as CSARDGGGKTQYF.

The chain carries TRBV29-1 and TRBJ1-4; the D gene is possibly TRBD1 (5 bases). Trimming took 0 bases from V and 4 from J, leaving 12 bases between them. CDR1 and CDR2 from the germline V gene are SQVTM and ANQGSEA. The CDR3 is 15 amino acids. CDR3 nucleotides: TGCAGCGTTGAAGATCCAGGGCCGGATAATGAAAAACTGTTTTTT. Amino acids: CSVEDPGPDNEKLFF.

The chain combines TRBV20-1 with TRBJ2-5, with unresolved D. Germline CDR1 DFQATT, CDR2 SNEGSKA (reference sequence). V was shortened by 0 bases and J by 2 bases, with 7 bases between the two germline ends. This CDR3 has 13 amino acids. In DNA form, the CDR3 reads TGCAGTGCTAGAGAGGGGTTTCAAGAGACCCAGTACTTC. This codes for CSAREGFQETQYF.

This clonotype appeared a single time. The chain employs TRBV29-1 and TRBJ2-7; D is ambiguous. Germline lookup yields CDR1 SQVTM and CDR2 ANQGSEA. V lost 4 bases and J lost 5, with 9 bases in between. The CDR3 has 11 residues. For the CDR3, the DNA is TGCAGCGTTGGTACATTAAACGAGCAGTACTTC. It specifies CSVGTLNEQYF.

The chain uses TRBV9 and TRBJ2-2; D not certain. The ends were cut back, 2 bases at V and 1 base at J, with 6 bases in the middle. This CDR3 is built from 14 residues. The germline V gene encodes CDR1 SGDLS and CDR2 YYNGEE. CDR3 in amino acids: CASSVRQNTGELFF. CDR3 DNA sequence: TGTGCCAGCAGCGTCCGGCAGAACACCGGGGAGCTGTTTTTT.

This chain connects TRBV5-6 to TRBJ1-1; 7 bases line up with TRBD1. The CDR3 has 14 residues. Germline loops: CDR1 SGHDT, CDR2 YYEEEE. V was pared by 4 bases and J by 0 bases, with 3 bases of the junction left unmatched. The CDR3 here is CASSRGQLNTEAFF. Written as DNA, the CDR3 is TGTGCCAGCAGCCGGGGACAGTTGAACACTGAAGCTTTCTTT. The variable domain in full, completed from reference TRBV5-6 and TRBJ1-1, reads DAGVTQSPTHLIKTRGQQVTLRCSPKSGHDTVSWYQQALGQGPQFIFQYYEEEERQRGNFPDRFSGHQFPNYSSELNVNALLLGDSALYLCASSRGQLNTEAFFGQGTRLTVV.

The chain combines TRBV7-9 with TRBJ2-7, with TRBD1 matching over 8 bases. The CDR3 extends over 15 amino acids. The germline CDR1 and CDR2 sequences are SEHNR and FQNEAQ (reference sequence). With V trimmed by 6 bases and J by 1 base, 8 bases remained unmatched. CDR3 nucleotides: TGTGCCAGCAGGGTAGGACAGGGACATTCCTACGAGCAGTACTTC. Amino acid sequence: CASRVGQGHSYEQYF.

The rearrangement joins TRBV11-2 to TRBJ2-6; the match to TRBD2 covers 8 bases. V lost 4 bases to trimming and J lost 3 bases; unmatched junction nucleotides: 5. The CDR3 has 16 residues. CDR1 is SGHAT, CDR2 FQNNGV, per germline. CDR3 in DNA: TGTGCCAGCAGCTCTGGACTAGCCGGTGGGGCCAACGTCCTGACTTTC. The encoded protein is CASSSGLAGGANVLTF. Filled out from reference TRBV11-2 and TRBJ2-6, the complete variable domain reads EAGVAQSPRYKIIEKRQSVAFWCNPISGHATLYWYQQILGQGPKLLIQFQNNGVVDDSQLPKDRFSAERLKGVDSTLKIQPAKLEDSAVYLCASSSGLAGGANVLTFGAGSRLTVL.

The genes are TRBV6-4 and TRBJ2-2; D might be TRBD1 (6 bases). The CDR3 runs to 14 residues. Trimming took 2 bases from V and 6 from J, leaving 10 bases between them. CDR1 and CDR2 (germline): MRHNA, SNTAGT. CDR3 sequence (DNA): TGTGCCAGCAGTGACCAGGGGCGGTCCGGGGAGCTGTTTTTT. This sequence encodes CASSDQGRSGELFF.

CDR3 protein: CASSQEGANTDTQYF. CDR3 coding DNA: TGTGCCAGCAGCCAAGAGGGGGCTAACACAGATACGCAGTATTTT. The chain joins TRBV3-1 to TRBJ2-3; D perhaps matches TRBD1 (6 bases). V was shortened by 0 bases and J by 2 bases, with 9 bases between the two germline ends. Germline V gene lookup returns CDR1 LGHDT and CDR2 YNNKEL (reference sequence). This CDR3 has 15 residues.

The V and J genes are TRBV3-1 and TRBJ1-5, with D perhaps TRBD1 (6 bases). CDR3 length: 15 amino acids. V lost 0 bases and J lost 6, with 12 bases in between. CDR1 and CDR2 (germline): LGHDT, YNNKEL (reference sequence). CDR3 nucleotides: TGTGCCAGCAGCCAAGATGGGACAAGGGGTCAGCCCCAGCATTTT. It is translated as CASSQDGTRGQPQHF.

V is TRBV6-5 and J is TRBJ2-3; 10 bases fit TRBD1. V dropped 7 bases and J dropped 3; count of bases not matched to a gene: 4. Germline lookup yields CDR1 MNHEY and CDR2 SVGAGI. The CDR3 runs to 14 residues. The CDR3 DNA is TGTGCCAGCACCGACAGGGGGCTGACAGATACGCAGTATTTT. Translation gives CASTDRGLTDTQYF.

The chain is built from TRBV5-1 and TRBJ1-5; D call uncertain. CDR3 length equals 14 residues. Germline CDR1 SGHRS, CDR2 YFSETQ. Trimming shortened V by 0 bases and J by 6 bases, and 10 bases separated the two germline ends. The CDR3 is CASSLAAGSQPQHF. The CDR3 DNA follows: TGCGCCAGCAGCTTGGCCGCTGGGAGTCAGCCCCAGCATTTT.

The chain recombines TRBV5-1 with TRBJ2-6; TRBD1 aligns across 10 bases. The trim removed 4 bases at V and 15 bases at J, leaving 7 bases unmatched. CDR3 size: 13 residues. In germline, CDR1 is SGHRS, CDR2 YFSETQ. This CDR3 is CASSPGQGSALTF. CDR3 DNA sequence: TGCGCCAGCAGCCCGGGACAGGGGAGCGCCCTGACTTTC.

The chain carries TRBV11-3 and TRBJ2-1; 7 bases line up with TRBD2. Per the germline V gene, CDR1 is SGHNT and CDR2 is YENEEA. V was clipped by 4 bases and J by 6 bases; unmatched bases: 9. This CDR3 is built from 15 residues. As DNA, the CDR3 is TGTGCCAGCAGCTCCGGACTAGGGCTTGGCAATGAGCAGTTCTTC. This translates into CASSSGLGLGNEQFF.

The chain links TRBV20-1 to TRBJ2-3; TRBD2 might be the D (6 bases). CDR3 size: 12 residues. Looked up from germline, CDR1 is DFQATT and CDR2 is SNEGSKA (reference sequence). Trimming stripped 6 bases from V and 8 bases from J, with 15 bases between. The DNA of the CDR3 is TGCAGTGCGTCCGGGACTGTGGGTACGCAGTATTTT. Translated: CSASGTVGTQYF.

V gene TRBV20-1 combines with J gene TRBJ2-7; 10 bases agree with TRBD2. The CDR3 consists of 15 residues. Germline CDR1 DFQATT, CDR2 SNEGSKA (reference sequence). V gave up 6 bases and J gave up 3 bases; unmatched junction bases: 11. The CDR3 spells CSARRGAGGNYEQYF. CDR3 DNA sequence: TGCAGTGCCCGTAGGGGAGCGGGGGGGAACTACGAGCAGTACTTC.

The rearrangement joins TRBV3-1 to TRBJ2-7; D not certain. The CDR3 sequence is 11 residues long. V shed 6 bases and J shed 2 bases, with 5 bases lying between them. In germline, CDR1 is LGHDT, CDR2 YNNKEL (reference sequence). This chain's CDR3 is CASSRAYEQYF. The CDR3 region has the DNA TGTGCCAGCAGTCGGGCCTACGAGCAGTACTTC.

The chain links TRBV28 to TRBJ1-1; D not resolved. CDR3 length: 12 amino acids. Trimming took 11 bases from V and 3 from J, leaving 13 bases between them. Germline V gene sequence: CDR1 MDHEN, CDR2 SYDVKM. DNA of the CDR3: TGTGCCCATCCGACGAAACACACTGAAGCTTTCTTT. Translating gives CAHPTKHTEAFF.

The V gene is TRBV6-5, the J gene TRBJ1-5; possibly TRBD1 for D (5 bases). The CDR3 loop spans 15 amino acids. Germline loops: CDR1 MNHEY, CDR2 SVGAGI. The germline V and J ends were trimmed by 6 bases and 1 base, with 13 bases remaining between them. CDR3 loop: CASRSIGASNQPQHF. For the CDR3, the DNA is TGTGCCAGCAGGTCAATAGGGGCGAGCAATCAGCCCCAGCATTTT.

For the CDR3, the DNA is TGCGCCAGCAGCCCAAAGGGACCCGGGGACTATGGCTACACCTTC. Translated: CASSPKGPGDYGYTF. This sequence joins TRBV5-1 and TRBJ1-2, with D tentatively TRBD1 (5 bases). Germline loops: CDR1 SGHRS, CDR2 YFSETQ. Deletions cut 4 bases from V and 3 bases from J, with 16 bases between. The CDR3 sequence is 15 residues long. Based on the CDR3 plus reference TRBV5-1 and TRBJ1-2, the full variable domain is KAGVTQTPRYLIKTRGQQVTLSCSPISGHRSVSWYQQTPGQGLQFLFEYFSETQRNKGNFPGRFSGRQFSNSRSEMNVSTLELGDSALYLCASSPKGPGDYGYTFGSGTRLTVV.

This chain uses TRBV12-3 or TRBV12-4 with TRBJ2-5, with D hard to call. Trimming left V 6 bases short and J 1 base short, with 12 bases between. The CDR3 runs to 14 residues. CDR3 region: CASRPAGLQETQYF. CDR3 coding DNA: TGTGCCAGCAGACCAGCAGGCCTCCAAGAGACCCAGTACTTC.

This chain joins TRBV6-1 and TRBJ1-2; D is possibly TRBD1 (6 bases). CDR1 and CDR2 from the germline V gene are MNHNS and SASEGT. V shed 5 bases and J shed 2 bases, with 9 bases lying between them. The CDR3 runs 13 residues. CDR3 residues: CASSWTENYGYTF. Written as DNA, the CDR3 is TGTGCCAGCAGTTGGACAGAGAACTATGGCTACACCTTC.

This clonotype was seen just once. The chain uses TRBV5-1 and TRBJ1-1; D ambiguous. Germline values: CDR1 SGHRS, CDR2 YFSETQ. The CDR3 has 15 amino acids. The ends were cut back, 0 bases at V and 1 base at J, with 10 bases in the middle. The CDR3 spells CASSLDPAPNTEAFF. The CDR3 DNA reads TGCGCCAGCAGCTTGGACCCAGCCCCGAACACTGAAGCTTTCTTT.